A single sample is the source of the 5 T cell receptor beta chains below, sequenced in a study of CD8+ T cells in alopecia areata. Treatment defined: oral pan-JAK inhibitor, 5-10 mg twice daily. In each case, RNA was isolated and then reverse transcribed into cDNA as the sequencing template. Assay: immunoSEQ multiplex PCR; the TCRdb copy retains only in-frame clones and omits some. This table has over 150,000 clones, over 45% appearing once. Sequences were derived from CD4+ T cells sorted from blood, sampled at week 24, from a patient treated with tofacitinib. These receptors were obtained from a human donor with alopecia areata.

This chain uses TRBV30 with TRBJ2-3; TRBD1 agrees at 8 bases. From germline, CDR1 is GTSNPN and CDR2 SVGIG (reference sequence). The CDR3 runs 13 residues. V was pared by 5 bases and J by 0 bases, with 1 base of the junction left unmatched. The CDR3 DNA sequence: TGTGCCTGGGACAGGGGAAGCACAGATACGCAGTATTTT. Protein: CAWDRGSTDTQYF.

This clone was observed a few times. The V call is TRBV28, the J call TRBJ2-3, with D unclear. CDR3 length equals 17 residues. V lost 5 bases and J lost 11, with 29 bases in between. CDR1 is MDHEN and CDR2 is SYDVKM in the germline V gene. The CDR3 DNA follows: TGTGCCAGCAGTCCCCTCCGTCGACTGGCAGCTCCTACGGGGCAGTATTTT. Translated: CASSPLRRLAAPTGQYF.

The chain is built from TRBV28 and TRBJ1-2; D remains unclear. This CDR3 region has 12 residues. V lost 9 bases and J lost 3, with 11 bases in between. Germline values: CDR1 MDHEN, CDR2 SYDVKM. CDR3 sequence: CASSRTDYGYTF. CDR3 coding DNA: TGTGCCAGTAGTAGGACTGACTATGGCTACACCTTC.

The rearrangement uses TRBV5-1 and TRBJ2-1, with D tentatively TRBD1 (5 bases). V was clipped by 6 bases and J by 6 bases, with 7 bases between them. Germline V lookup: CDR1 SGHRS, CDR2 YFSETQ. The CDR3 is 11 residues long. The CDR3 DNA reads as TGCGCCAGCAACCAGGGCAATGAGCAGTTCTTC. Protein product: CASNQGNEQFF.

The rearrangement uses TRBV4-1 and TRBJ1-2; TRBD1 might be the D (5 bases). Germline CDR1 MGHRA, CDR2 YSYEKL. The CDR3 consists of 13 residues. V lost 4 bases to trimming and J lost 2 bases, with 8 bases between them. Here the CDR3 DNA reads TGCGCCAGCAGCCCGCGGGACAACTATGGCTACACCTTC. Its translation is CASSPRDNYGYTF.